A single sample is the source of the 9 T cell receptor beta chains below, sequenced in a study of OX40 agonist ivuxolimab in advanced cancers. The repertoire was sequenced with immunoSEQ multiplex PCR; TCRdb's copy has only in-frame clones and lacks some. The sample gives around 75,000 clones, roughly 86% of which show up once; over 2.5% is in the top ten. Material: CD4+ or CD8+ T cells sorted from blood, obtained in a trial of the OX40 agonist ivuxolimab. Receptor source: an adult with an advanced solid tumor such as melanoma, head and neck, liver or kidney cancer.

V is TRBV4-1 and J is TRBJ2-7; 7 bases are shared with TRBD1. V lost 4 bases and J lost 3; bases outside the gene matches: 12. The CDR3 extends over 16 amino acids. The germline V gene encodes CDR1 MGHRA and CDR2 YSYEKL. CDR3 bases: TGCGCCAGCAGCCGAAAGCAAGGACAGGACGGCTACGAGCAGTACTTC. As protein: CASSRKQGQDGYEQYF.

The gene calls are TRBV10-3 and TRBJ2-1; 8 bases align to TRBD2. Unmatched junction bases numbered 4, after V lost 8 bases and J lost 4 bases. Germline CDR1 is ENHRY and CDR2 is SYGVKD. This CDR3 contains 13 residues. This chain's CDR3 is CAIRTSSYNEQFF. The CDR3 coding sequence is TGTGCCATCCGGACTAGCAGTTACAATGAGCAGTTCTTC.

The rearrangement uses TRBV5-1 and TRBJ1-1; tentatively, D is TRBD1 (6 bases). Germline V CDR1 and CDR2: SGHRS, YFSETQ. V lost 3 bases and J lost 4, with 16 bases in between. This CDR3 comprises 15 residues. CDR3 amino acids: CASSSPEQGSTEAFF. CDR3 in DNA: TGCGCCAGCAGCTCCCCCGAACAGGGATCCACTGAAGCTTTCTTT.

In the case of this clone: The germline gene is not matched at one end of the junction; a read error may be the cause. This chain connects TRBV7-7 to TRBJ1-3; perhaps TRBD1 as D (5 bases). This CDR3 is built from 13 residues. Per the germline V gene, CDR1 is SSHAT and CDR2 is FNYEAQ (reference sequence). The CDR3 DNA reads as TGTGCAAGCAGGGCTGCCTCTGGAAACACCATATATTTT. This translates into CASRAASGNTIYF.

The CDR3 protein is CASGQQSIPTEAFF. CDR3 DNA: TGTGCTAGTGGTCAGCAGAGTATTCCCACTGAAGCTTTCTTT. The chain has TRBV12-5 and TRBJ1-1; D call uncertain. V lost 5 bases and J 4 bases, leaving 14 bases between the germline ends. This CDR3 is built from 14 residues. The germline gives CDR1 LGHNT, CDR2 FRNRAP.

This chain links TRBV7-2 with TRBJ2-7; TRBD1 might be the D (6 bases). The V gene's germline CDR1 is SGHTA and CDR2 FQGNSA. CDR3 size: 14 residues. V lost 1 base, J lost 12 bases, and 19 bases lay in between. The CDR3, as DNA: TGTGCCAGCAGCTTAGTCGACTACGGAACAGGGACGTACTTC. Its protein product is CASSLVDYGTGTYF.

The V and J genes are TRBV29-1 and TRBJ1-5, with a possible D match to TRBD1 (6 bases). Germline CDR1 and CDR2: SQVTM and ANQGSEA. Trimming pared 4 bases from V and 5 bases from J, leaving 12 bases between. This CDR3 contains 13 residues. CDR3 residues: CSVGPYRDQPQHF. The CDR3 DNA follows: TGCAGCGTTGGGCCTTACAGGGATCAGCCCCAGCATTTT.

This chain connects TRBV6-5 to TRBJ2-7; D possibly corresponds to TRBD1 (6 bases). Trimming pared 6 bases from V and 0 bases from J, leaving 15 bases between. Germline lookup yields CDR1 MNHEY and CDR2 SVGAGI. This CDR3 has 15 amino acids. The CDR3 region is CASRPWTESSYEQYF. As DNA, the CDR3 is TGTGCCAGCAGACCCTGGACAGAAAGCTCCTACGAGCAGTACTTC.

The V call is TRBV6-5, the J call TRBJ1-5; D not certain. Per the germline V gene, CDR1 is MNHEY and CDR2 is SVGAGI. CDR3 length: 13 residues. V dropped 2 bases and J dropped 0 bases, with 2 bases sitting between them. CDR3 DNA sequence: TGTGCCAGCAGTTACGTTAGCAATCAGCCCCAGCATTTT. This gives the protein CASSYVSNQPQHF.